This T cell receptor (beta chain) came from a study of blood T cell repertoires in COVID-19 (dated by TCRdb to 2018 to 2020). Broadly, across the study: Collaborator samples came from the United States, Italy and Spain and covered acute and convalescent phases of COVID-19. The samples were drawn from the first 160 participants of the ongoing ImmuneRACE study and from 950 to 1,500 subjects provided by 6 global collaborators. A freely available public database, intended as a resource for researchers studying the immune response to SARS-CoV-2, is where the repertoires were released. Sample metadata almost always included a de-identified subject ID, COVID-19 status, age in years and sex. Where HLA class I and class II types were available, the types were taken from metadata supplied by the sample provider, not from assay-based typing. The prospective study material was composed of cDNA or gDNA derived from T cells, B-cell-depleted T cells, or PBMCs. Subjects who had been exposed to COVID-19, were actively infected with it, or had recovered from it provided the deeply sampled blood TCRbeta repertoires that made up the dataset. Paper-wide results and their limitations: The quantity of clinical and demographic metadata differed by source and by participant and was supplied without curation.

A remark on this clone: No cognate antigen has been identified for it. No qualities accompany the bases; no much larger clone lies one base away.

Another Seattle source contributed samples from volunteer blood donors who had recovered from COVID-19. Each collaborating institution followed its own protocols to collect whole blood in K2EDTA tubes. Collaborator samples were shipped for TCRbeta analysis as frozen whole blood, isolated PBMCs, or DNA extracted from either sample type. The CDR3 goes from the cysteine to the phenylalanine over 13 residues. Of the read, only the CDR3 DNA is kept; its 39 bases are in frame from base 1. The CDR1 and CDR2 encoded by the germline V gene are SGDLS and YYNGEE. Cut back by 4 bases and 5 bases, the V and J ends lie 12 bases apart. TCRbeta CDR3 regions were amplified from genomic DNA by means of the immunoSEQ Assay, a bias-controlled multiplex PCR. The original pipeline was this. Nucleated cell counts per sample were estimated from amplification of reference gene primers within the assay. To quantify the absolute abundance of each unique TCRbeta CDR3 rearrangement, sequence reads were collapsed and filtered. Productive Simpson clonality was computed per sample as the square root of Simpson's diversity index over productive rearrangements. The table comes from immuneACCESS by way of TCRdb, which keeps in-frame sequences with V and J called. Part of the clones is missing from these tables; in studies checked, under half for an unresolved V gene and the rest for unknown reasons. V and J calls plus clone size are reproduced from that table; the DNA served to infer D and trimming. This sample has about 170,000 clones in its table, and 70% to 90% of those were observed once. 1% to 1.5% of the sample comes from the top ten.

The V and J segments used are TRBV9 and TRBJ2-5; the D gene is perhaps TRBD1, on 6 matching bases. This TCR was recovered from a man between 60 and 75 years old who had recovered from COVID-19. Sequencing used peripheral blood. The CDR3: CASSWGPEETQYF. The nucleotides are TGTGCCAGCAGCTGGGGGCCGGAGGAGACCCAGTACTTC.